This T cell receptor (beta chain) was captured by sequencing in a study of molecular identifiers for immune sequencing clone quantification. Regarding the study as a whole: Sizes of clones that are highly expanded could be underestimated (if identical TCR molecules share a barcode). Among effectors, clones above 20 RNA copies held over 97% of molecules; among naive cells, under 1%.

Sorted cell numbers of about 17,000 to 1,000,000, with 10%, 30% or 50% RNA, served as input for naive CD8 libraries. Naive CD8 T cells, phenotype CD8+CD4-CCR7+CD45RA+, were sorted. This CDR3 region has 17 residues. CDR1 and CDR2 from the germline V gene are SGHTA and FQGTGA. Remarks on this clonotype: What it binds is not known. A much larger clone differs from this one at a single base, so this may be a read error.

TCRdb called the PCR reads again in MiXCR, with one record for every CDR3 protein. Here the sample spans 460,000 or so distinct CDR3 sequences, less than 30% being singletons. The sequence derives from a human donor in good health. Some libraries in this study had Jurkat cell RNA spiked in. The chain couples TRBV7-3 to TRBJ2-7; TRBD1 matches 9 bases. The sample taken for sequencing was naive CD8+ T cells from blood, with Jurkat cell RNA spiked in. Documented subset: FACS-sorted CD8+CD4-CCR7+CD45RA+ naive T cells. This CDR3 is CASSSRLGQGDSYEQHF. In DNA, the CDR3 is TGTGCCAGCAGCTCGCGCCTGGGACAGGGAGACTCCTACGAGCAGCACTTC.